This T cell receptor (beta chain) was identified during a study of PD-L1 blockade in urothelial cancer. Looking at the study overall: The researchers analyzed blood 3 weeks (second dose) and 6 weeks after treatment start. The median number of T cells present in blood samples was around 150,000. Study-level points and caveats: For durable-benefit patients, tumor-associated blood clones expanded more at 3 weeks.

The table came from immunoSEQ multiplex PCR; TCRdb's copy has only in-frame clones and leaves some out. The sample includes about 90,000 clones, less than 85% of them seen just once. The time point was: peripheral blood 6 weeks after treatment start. On this clone: What it binds is unknown.

V lost 0 bases to trimming and J lost 5 bases, with 15 bases between them. Per germline, CDR1 SGHDN and CDR2 FVKESK. The CDR3 spans 16 residues. The source is a man in his sixties or seventies with urothelial cancer. The input for sequencing was PBMCs, taken around atezolizumab (anti-PD-L1) treatment. The J gene is TRBJ2-3, the V gene TRBV14, with a weak D call TRBD2 (5 bases). CDR3 sequence (DNA): TGTGCCAGCAGCCAAGATATAGGACTTTCCATAGATACGCAGTATTTT. It codes for CASSQDIGLSIDTQYF.